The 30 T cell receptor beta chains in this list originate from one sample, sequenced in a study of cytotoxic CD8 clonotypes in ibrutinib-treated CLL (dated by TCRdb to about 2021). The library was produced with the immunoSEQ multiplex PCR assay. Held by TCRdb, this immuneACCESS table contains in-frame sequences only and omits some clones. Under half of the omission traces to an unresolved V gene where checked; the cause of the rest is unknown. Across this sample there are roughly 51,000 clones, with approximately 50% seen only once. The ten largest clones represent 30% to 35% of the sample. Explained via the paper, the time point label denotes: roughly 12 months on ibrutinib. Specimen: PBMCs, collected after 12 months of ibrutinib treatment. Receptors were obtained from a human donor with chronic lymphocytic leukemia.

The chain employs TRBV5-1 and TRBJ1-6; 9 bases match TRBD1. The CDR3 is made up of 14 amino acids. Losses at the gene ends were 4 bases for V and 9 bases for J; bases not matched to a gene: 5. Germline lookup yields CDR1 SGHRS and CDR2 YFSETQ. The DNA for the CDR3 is TGCGCCAGCAGCCGCCGGGACAGGGTTTCACCCCTCCACTTT. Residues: CASSRRDRVSPLHF.

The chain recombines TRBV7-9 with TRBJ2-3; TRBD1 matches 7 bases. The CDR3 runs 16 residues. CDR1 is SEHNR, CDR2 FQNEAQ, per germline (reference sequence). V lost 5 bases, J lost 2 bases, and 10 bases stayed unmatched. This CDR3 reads CASSQGQLTFTDTQYF. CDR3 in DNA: TGTGCCAGCAGCCAGGGACAGCTCACCTTCACAGATACGCAGTATTTT.

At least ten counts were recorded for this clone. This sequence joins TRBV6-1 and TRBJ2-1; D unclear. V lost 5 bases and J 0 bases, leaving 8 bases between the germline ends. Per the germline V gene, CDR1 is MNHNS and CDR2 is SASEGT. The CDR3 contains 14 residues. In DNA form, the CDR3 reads TGTGCCAGCAGTTCCCCTTCCTCCTACAATGAGCAGTTCTTC. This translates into CASSSPSSYNEQFF.

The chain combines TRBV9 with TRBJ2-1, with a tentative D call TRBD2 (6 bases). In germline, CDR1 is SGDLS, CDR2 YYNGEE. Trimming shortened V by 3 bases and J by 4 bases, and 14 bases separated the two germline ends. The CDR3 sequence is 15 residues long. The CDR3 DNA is TGTGCCAGCAGCGGTGGGGCGGGGATGTACAATGAGCAGTTCTTC. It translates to CASSGGAGMYNEQFF.

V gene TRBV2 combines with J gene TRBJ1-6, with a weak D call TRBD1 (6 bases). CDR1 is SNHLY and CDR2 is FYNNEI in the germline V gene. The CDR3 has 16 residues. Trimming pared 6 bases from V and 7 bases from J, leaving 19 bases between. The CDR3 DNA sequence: TGTGCCAGCAGAGACGAGGGGGGGCTAGGGAATTCACCCCTCCACTTT. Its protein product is CASRDEGGLGNSPLHF.

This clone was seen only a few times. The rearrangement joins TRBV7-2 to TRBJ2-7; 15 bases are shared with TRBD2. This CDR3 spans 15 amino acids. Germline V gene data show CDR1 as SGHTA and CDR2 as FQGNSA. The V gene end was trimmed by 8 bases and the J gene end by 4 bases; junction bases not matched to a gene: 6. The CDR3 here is CASGLAGGPGYEQYF. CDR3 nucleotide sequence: TGTGCCAGCGGACTAGCGGGAGGGCCGGGGTACGAGCAGTACTTC.

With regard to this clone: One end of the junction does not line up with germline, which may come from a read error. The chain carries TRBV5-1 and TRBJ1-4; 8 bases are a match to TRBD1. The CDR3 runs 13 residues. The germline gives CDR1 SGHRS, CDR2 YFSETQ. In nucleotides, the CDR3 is TGTGCCAGCAGAGACTACAGGGGGTGGGAACTGTTTTTT. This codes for CASRDYRGWELFF.

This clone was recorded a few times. The chain's CDR3 is CASTSDRGIFQPQHF. CDR3 nucleotide sequence: TGTGCCAGCACTTCGGACAGGGGGATTTTTCAGCCCCAGCATTTT. This chain connects TRBV6-6 to TRBJ1-5; 10 bases are a match to TRBD1. V lost 7 bases, J lost 6 bases, and 9 bases stayed unmatched. Germline CDR1 and CDR2: MNHNY and SVGAGI (reference sequence). The CDR3 is made up of 15 amino acids.

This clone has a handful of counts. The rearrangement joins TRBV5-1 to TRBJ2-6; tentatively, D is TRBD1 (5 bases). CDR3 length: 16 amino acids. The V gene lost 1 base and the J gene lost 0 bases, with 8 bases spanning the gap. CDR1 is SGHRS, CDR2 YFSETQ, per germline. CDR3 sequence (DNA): TGCGCCAGCAGCTTGACCACAGGCTCTGGGGCCAACGTCCTGACTTTC. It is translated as CASSLTTGSGANVLTF.

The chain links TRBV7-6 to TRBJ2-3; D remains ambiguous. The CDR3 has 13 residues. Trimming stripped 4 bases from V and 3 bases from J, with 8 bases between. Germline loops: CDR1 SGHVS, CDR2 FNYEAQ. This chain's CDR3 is CASSSLETDTQYF. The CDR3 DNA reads TGTGCCAGCAGCTCCCTCGAAACAGATACGCAGTATTTT.

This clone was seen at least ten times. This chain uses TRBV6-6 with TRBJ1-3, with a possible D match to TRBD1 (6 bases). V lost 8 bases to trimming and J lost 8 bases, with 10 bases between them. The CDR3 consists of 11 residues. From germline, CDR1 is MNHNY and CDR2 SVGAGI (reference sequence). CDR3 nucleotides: TGTGCCAGCCTTGGGGGCCACACCATATATTTT. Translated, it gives CASLGGHTIYF.

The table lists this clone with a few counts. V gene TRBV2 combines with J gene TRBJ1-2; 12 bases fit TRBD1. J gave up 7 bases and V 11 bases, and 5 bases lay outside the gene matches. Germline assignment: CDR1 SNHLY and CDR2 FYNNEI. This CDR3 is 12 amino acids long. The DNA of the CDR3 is TGTGCCGGGGACAGGGGGCAAGCTGGCTACACCTTC. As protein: CAGDRGQAGYTF.

For the CDR3, the DNA is TGTGCCTGGAGTACCGGACTAGCGGGAGGGCGGGACGAGCAGTACTTC. Its protein is CAWSTGLAGGRDEQYF. The rearrangement joins TRBV30 to TRBJ2-7; 15 nucleotides line up with TRBD2. This CDR3 comprises 16 residues. Germline lookup yields CDR1 GTSNPN and CDR2 SVGIG (reference sequence). The V and J ends lost 2 bases and 5 bases, in that order; junction bases with no gene match: 7.

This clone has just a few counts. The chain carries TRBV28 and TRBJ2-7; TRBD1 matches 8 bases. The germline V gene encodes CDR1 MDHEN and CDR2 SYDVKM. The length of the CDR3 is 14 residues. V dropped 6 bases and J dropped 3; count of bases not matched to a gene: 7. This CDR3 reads CASSYRTGLYEQYF. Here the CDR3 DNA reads TGTGCCAGCAGCTACAGGACAGGGCTCTACGAGCAGTACTTC. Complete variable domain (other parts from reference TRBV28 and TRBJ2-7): DVKVTQSSRYLVKRTGEKVFLECVQDMDHENMFWYRQDPGLGLRLIYFSYDVKMKEKGDIPEGYSVSREKKERFSLILESASTNQTSMYLCASSYRTGLYEQYFGPGTRLTVT.

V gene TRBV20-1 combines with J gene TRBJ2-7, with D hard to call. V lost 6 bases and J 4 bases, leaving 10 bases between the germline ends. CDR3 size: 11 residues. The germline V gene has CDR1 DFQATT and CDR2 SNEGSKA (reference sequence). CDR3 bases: TGCAGTGCCGCAAAAAAATACGAGCAGTACTTC. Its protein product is CSAAKKYEQYF.

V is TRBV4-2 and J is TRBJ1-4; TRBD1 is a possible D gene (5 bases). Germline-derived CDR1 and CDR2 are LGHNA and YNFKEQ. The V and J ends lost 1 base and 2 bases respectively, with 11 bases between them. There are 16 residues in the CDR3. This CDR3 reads CASSQAPRATNEKLFF. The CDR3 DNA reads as TGTGCCAGCAGCCAAGCCCCCAGGGCTACTAATGAAAAACTGTTTTTT.

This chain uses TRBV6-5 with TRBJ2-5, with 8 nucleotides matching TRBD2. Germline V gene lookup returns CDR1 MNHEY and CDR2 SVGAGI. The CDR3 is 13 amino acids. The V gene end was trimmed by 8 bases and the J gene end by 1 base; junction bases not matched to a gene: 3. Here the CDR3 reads CASRLAIQETQYF. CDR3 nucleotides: TGTGCCAGCCGACTAGCGATCCAAGAGACCCAGTACTTC.

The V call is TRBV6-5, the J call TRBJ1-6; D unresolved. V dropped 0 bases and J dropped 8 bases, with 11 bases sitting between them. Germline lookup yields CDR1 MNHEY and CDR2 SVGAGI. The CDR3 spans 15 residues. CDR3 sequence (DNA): TGTGCCAGCAGTTACTCGTTAGGTATGGATTCACCCCTCCACTTT. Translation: CASSYSLGMDSPLHF.

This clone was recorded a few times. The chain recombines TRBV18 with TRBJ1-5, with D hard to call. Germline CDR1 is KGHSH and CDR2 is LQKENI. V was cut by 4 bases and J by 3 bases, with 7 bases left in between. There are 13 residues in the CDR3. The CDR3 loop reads CASSRGDNQPQHF. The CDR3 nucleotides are TGTGCCAGCTCACGCGGAGACAATCAGCCCCAGCATTTT.

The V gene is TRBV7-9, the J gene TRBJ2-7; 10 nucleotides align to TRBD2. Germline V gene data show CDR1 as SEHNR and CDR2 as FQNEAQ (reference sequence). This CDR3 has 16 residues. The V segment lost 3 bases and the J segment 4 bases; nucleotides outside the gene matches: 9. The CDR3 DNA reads TGTGCCAGCAGCTTCCTGGGGACTAGCGAGACTTACGAGCAGTACTTC. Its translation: CASSFLGTSETYEQYF.

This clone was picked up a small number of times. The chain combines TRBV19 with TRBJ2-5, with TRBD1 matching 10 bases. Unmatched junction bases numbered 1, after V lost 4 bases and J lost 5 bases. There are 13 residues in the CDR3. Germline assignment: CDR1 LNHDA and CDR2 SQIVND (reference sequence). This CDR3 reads CASSTGQGETQYF. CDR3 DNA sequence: TGTGCCAGTAGTACGGGACAGGGGGAGACCCAGTACTTC.

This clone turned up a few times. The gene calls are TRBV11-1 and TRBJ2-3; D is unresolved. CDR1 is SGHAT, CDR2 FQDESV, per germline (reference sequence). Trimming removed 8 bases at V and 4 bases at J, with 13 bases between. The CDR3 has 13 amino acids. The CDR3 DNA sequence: TGTGCCAGCCGCCTGGAGCACGCAGATACGCAGTATTTT. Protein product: CASRLEHADTQYF.

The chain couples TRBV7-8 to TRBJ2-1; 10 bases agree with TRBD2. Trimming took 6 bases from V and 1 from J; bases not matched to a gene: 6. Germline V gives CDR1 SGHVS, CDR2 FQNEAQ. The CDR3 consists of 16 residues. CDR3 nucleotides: TGTGCCAGCAGTTCCAAGCGGGAGGGGTCCTACAATGAGCAGTTCTTC. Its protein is CASSSKREGSYNEQFF.

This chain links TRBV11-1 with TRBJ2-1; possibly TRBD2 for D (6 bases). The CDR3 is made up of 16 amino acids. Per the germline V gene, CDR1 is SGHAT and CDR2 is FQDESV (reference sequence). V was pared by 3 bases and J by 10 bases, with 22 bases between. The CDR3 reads CASSFGGSGVGREQFF. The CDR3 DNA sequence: TGTGCCAGCAGCTTTGGCGGGTCGGGAGTGGGTCGCGAGCAGTTCTTC.

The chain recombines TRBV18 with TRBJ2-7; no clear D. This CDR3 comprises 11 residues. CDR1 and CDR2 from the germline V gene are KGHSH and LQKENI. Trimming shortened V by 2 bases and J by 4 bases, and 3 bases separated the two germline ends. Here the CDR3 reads CASSPEYEQYF. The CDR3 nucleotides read TGTGCCAGCTCACCAGAGTACGAGCAGTACTTC.

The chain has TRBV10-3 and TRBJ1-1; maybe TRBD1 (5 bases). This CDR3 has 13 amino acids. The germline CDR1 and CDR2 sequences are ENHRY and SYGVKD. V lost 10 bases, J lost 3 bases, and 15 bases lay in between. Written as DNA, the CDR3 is TGTGCCACCGGGGAATCGGGGGACACTGAAGCTTTCTTT. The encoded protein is CATGESGDTEAFF.

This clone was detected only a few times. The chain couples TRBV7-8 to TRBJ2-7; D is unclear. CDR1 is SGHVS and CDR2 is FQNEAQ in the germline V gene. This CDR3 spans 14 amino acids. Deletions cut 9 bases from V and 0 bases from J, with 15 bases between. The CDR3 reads CASGVSYSSYEQYF. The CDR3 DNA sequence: TGTGCCAGTGGGGTCTCCTACTCCTCCTACGAGCAGTACTTC.

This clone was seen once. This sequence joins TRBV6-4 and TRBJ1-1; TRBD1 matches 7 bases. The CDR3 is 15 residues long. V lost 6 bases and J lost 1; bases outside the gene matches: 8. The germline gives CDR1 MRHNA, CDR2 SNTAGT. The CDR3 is CASRMSGTANTEAFF. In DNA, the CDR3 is TGTGCCAGCAGGATGTCCGGGACAGCGAACACTGAAGCTTTCTTT.

This CDR3 reads CASSLPSGRLYEQYF. The DNA for the CDR3 is TGTGCCAGCAGTTTGCCTAGCGGGAGACTCTACGAGCAGTACTTC. The gene calls are TRBV28 and TRBJ2-7, with 10 bases fitting TRBD2. CDR1 and CDR2 (germline): MDHEN, SYDVKM. V was pared by 3 bases and J by 3 bases, with 5 bases of the junction left unmatched. The CDR3 totals 15 residues.

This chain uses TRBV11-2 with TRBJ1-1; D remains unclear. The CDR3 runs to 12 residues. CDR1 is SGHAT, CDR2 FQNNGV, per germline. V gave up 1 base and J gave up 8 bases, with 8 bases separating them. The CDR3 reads CASSLGFVEAFF. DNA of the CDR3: TGTGCCAGCAGCTTAGGTTTCGTCGAAGCTTTCTTT.